Described below is a single T cell receptor beta chain sequence and its context. Only in-frame clones appear in the TCRdb table, and some are missing; sequencing was by immunoSEQ multiplex PCR. The sample lists about 2.2 million clones; roughly 91% were seen once. Germline V lookup: CDR1 SEHNR, CDR2 FQNEAQ (reference sequence). CDR3 size: 11 residues. V was shortened by 6 bases and J by 3 bases, with 6 bases between the two germline ends. The data belong to a study of shared clonotypes between healthy human individuals. Naive CD8 cells comprised CD45RO-negative, CCR7-positively selected cells, excluding terminally differentiated effector memory CD45RA+ cells.

The sequenced material came from naive CD8+ T cells from PBMCs. This sequence was found in a man between 18 and 35 years old in good health. Some clones in this sample may be carry-over from other donors' samples. J is TRBJ2-7 and V is TRBV7-9; maybe TRBD1 (5 bases). The CDR3 nucleotides read TGTGCCAGCAGGGGGCACTACGAGCAGTACTTC. Its protein is CASRGHYEQYF. The whole variable domain, filled in from reference TRBV7-9 and TRBJ2-7, reads DTGVSQNPRHKITKRGQNVTFRCDPISEHNRLYWYRQTLGQGPEFLTYFQNEAQLEKSRLLSDRFSAERPKGSFSTLEIQRTEQGDSAMYLCASRGHYEQYFGPGTRLTVT.